This is a list of T cell receptor beta chains from one sample in a study of T-cell reconstitution after alpha-beta-depleted transplantation in children. TCRdb independently ran MiXCR on the PCR reads; one entry per CDR3 protein. The sample lists around 300,000 distinct CDR3 sequences; approximately 20% were seen once. This specimen consisted of PBMCs, mostly from graft donor cells, obtained 180 days after TCRalphabeta/CD19-depleted stem cell transplant. The source is a male patient between 5 and 17 years old who had a stem cell transplant for acute lymphoblastic leukemia, so the T cells may come from the graft donor. Both conserved end residues are part of each CDR3. D genes are given only for firm matches. Size tells how often a clone was seen (once, few, many) or the class of an expanded clone, and some rows leave it out.

J: TRBJ1-2
D: NA
size: NA
V: TRBV5-1
DNA: TGCGCCAGCAGCTTGGAAGAGGGCTGGTATGGCTACACCTTC
CDR3: CASSLEEGWYGYTF

J: TRBJ2-2
D: NA
size: NA
V: TRBV11-1
DNA: TGTGCCAGCAGCTCGGGGCCCGGACGGGAGCACACCGGGGAGCTGGTTTTT
CDR3: CASSSGPGREHTGELVF

J: TRBJ2-1
D: TRBD1
size: NA
V: TRBV18
DNA: TGTGCCAGCTCTAATTCCGGGACAGGATACAATGAGCAGTTCTTC
CDR3: CASSNSGTGYNEQFF

J: TRBJ1-2
D: TRBD1
size: few
V: TRBV5-1
DNA: TGCGCCAGCAGCCTTACCGGGACAGGGGTTGACTATGGCTACACCTTC
CDR3: CASSLTGTGVDYGYTF

J: TRBJ1-4
D: TRBD1
size: NA
V: TRBV7-8
DNA: TGTGCCAGCAGCTACCCAAACCGGGACAGGGGAAAACTGTTTTTT
CDR3: CASSYPNRDRGKLFF

J: TRBJ1-1
D: TRBD1
size: NA
V: TRBV20-1
DNA: TGCAGTGCTAGATCGGGGACAGGGGGCACTGAAGCTTTCTTT
CDR3: CSARSGTGGTEAFF

J: TRBJ1-1
D: NA
size: NA
V: TRBV6-1
DNA: TGTGCCAGCAGTAAGACAGCGAACACTGAAGCTTTCTTT
CDR3: CASSKTANTEAFF

J: TRBJ2-3
D: NA
size: many
V: TRBV5-1
DNA: TGCGCCAGCAGCTTATTAGGAAGCATGAATACGCAGTATTTT
CDR3: CASSLLGSMNTQYF

J: TRBJ2-7
D: TRBD1
size: NA
V: TRBV5-1
DNA: TGCGCCAGCAGCTCCCGGACAGGTCCGTCCTACGAGCAGTACTTC
CDR3: CASSSRTGPSYEQYF

J: TRBJ2-5
D: TRBD1
size: many
V: TRBV20-1
DNA: TGCAGTGCTAGAGATCGATACAGGGGGACCCAAGAGACCCAGTACTTC
CDR3: CSARDRYRGTQETQYF

J: TRBJ2-2
D: NA
size: few
V: TRBV24-1
DNA: TGTGCCACCGATGGGGCCCCCGGGGAGCTGTTTTTT
CDR3: CATDGAPGELFF

J: TRBJ1-2
D: NA
size: many
V: TRBV27
DNA: TGTGCCAGCAGTTTCCCCCTAGGGGGACGGTATGGCTACACCTTC
CDR3: CASSFPLGGRYGYTF

J: TRBJ2-7
D: TRBD1
size: NA
V: TRBV4-2
DNA: TGTGCCAGCAGCCAGGTAGGGGACAGGGGTAACTACGAGCAGTACTTC
CDR3: CASSQVGDRGNYEQYF

J: TRBJ2-2
D: NA
size: NA
V: TRBV7-2
DNA: TGTGCCAGCAGCGCCCGTCTAGGGACCGGGGAGCTGTTTTTT
CDR3: CASSARLGTGELFF

J: TRBJ2-7
D: TRBD2
size: NA
V: TRBV27
DNA: TGTGCCAGCAGTTTACTAGCGGGAGTAGCCTACGAGCAGTACTTC
CDR3: CASSLLAGVAYEQYF

J: TRBJ2-7
D: NA
size: NA
V: TRBV6-5
DNA: TGTGCCAGCAGTTACACATACAGCTCCTACGAGCAGTACTTC
CDR3: CASSYTYSSYEQYF

J: TRBJ1-4
D: NA
size: NA
V: TRBV5-1
DNA: TGCGCCAGCAGCTTGAGTCCCAATGAAAAACTGTTTTTT
CDR3: CASSLSPNEKLFF

J: TRBJ2-2
D: NA
size: NA
V: TRBV7-3
DNA: TGTGCCAGCAGTCCTTATGGGGGTTCCGGGGAGCTGTTTTTT
CDR3: CASSPYGGSGELFF

J: TRBJ2-7
D: NA
size: few
V: TRBV20-1
DNA: TGCAGTGCTAGATCGGCCGGGACCGTCACCTACGAGCAGTACTTC
CDR3: CSARSAGTVTYEQYF

J: TRBJ2-3
D: NA
size: few
V: TRBV7-3
DNA: TGTGCCAGCAGCTTCAACCCAGCGGGTTACGGGGATACGCAGTATTTT
CDR3: CASSFNPAGYGDTQYF

J: TRBJ2-2
D: TRBD1
size: NA
V: TRBV12-3/TRBV12-4
DNA: TGTGCCAGCAGCCCCAGACAGGGGGCGGACACCGGGGAGCTGTTTTTT
CDR3: CASSPRQGADTGELFF

J: TRBJ2-1
D: TRBD2
size: NA
V: TRBV2
DNA: TGTGCCAGCAGGATGCGGGAGGGGGCCTACAATGAGCAGTTCTTC
CDR3: CASRMREGAYNEQFF

J: TRBJ2-5
D: NA
size: NA
V: TRBV7-8
DNA: TGTGCCAGCAGCGGAGGGGCAGAGACCCAGTACTTC
CDR3: CASSGGAETQYF

J: TRBJ1-1
D: NA
size: NA
V: TRBV7-9
DNA: TGTGCCAGCAGCTCAGAATACACTGAAGCTTTCTTT
CDR3: CASSSEYTEAFF

J: TRBJ2-7
D: NA
size: NA
V: TRBV16
DNA: TGTGCCAGCAGTTTCACACCGCTGAGCTCCTACGAGCAGTACTTC
CDR3: CASSFTPLSSYEQYF

J: TRBJ1-2
D: TRBD1
size: few
V: TRBV5-1
DNA: TGCGCCAGCAGCAGGACAGGCTCGGGAGGCTACACCTTC
CDR3: CASSRTGSGGYTF

J: TRBJ1-1
D: NA
size: NA
V: TRBV6-1
DNA: TGTGCCAGCAGCCAACCGCACACGAACACTGAAGCTTTCTTT
CDR3: CASSQPHTNTEAFF

J: TRBJ2-1
D: NA
size: NA
V: TRBV6-1
DNA: TGTGCCAGCAGAAGGGAGGCGCTCGGCGGGATGTTTGGGTATGAGCCGTTCTTC
CDR3: CASRREALGGMFGYEPFF

J: TRBJ1-2
D: NA
size: NA
V: TRBV12-3/TRBV12-4
DNA: TGTGCCAGCACCCCGGGATCCCCCTCTGGCTACACCTTC
CDR3: CASTPGSPSGYTF

J: TRBJ1-2
D: NA
size: NA
V: TRBV16
DNA: TGTGCCAGCAGCCAAGGCAGGGGCCAGAACTATGGCTACACCTTC
CDR3: CASSQGRGQNYGYTF

J: TRBJ2-3
D: TRBD2
size: NA
V: TRBV18
DNA: TGTGCCAGCTCACCACCGTCTAGCGGGGCCAAGGATACGCAGTATTTT
CDR3: CASSPPSSGAKDTQYF

J: TRBJ2-7
D: TRBD2
size: few
V: TRBV27
DNA: TGTGCCAGCAGTTGGGGTAGCGGGAGAGGGTCCTACGAGCAGTACTTC
CDR3: CASSWGSGRGSYEQYF

J: TRBJ1-3
D: NA
size: NA
V: TRBV6-5
DNA: TGTGCCAGCAGTTACTCGCGGGGACACCGAAACACCATATATTTT
CDR3: CASSYSRGHRNTIYF

J: TRBJ2-7
D: NA
size: NA
V: TRBV19
DNA: TGTGCCAGTAGTATCACGTCTGTTAACGAGCAGTACTTC
CDR3: CASSITSVNEQYF

J: TRBJ2-1
D: NA
size: few
V: TRBV5-2
DNA: TGTGCCAGCCACTCCACGGTAGTTGGCGGGAGCTCCTACAATGAGCAGTTCTTC
CDR3: CASHSTVVGGSSYNEQFF

J: TRBJ1-1
D: NA
size: few
V: TRBV5-1
DNA: TGCGCCAGCAGCTTGGAGGGAGTCCGGAATGGCGTGCCGGCTTTCTTT
CDR3: CASSLEGVRNGVPAFF

J: TRBJ1-4
D: TRBD1
size: NA
V: TRBV14
DNA: TGTGCCAGCAGCCAGTCCGACAGGGGGGCAACTAATGAAAAACTGTTTTTT
CDR3: CASSQSDRGATNEKLFF

J: TRBJ2-2
D: NA
size: few
V: TRBV25-1
DNA: TGTGCCAGCAGTGAATTGTGGGACACCGGGGAGCTGTTTTTT
CDR3: CASSELWDTGELFF

J: TRBJ2-1
D: TRBD2
size: few
V: TRBV12-3/TRBV12-4
DNA: TGTGCCAGCAGCGAACTAGCGGGAGGGGATGAGCAGTTCTTC
CDR3: CASSELAGGDEQFF

J: TRBJ2-7
D: NA
size: NA
V: TRBV27
DNA: TGTGCCAGCAGTTACCGGGACAACCCCTACGAGCAGTACTTC
CDR3: CASSYRDNPYEQYF

J: TRBJ2-2
D: TRBD2
size: NA
V: TRBV11-2
DNA: TGTGCCAGCAGCTCTAGGGCCGGGACTAGGTTTCTCGGGGAGCTGTTTTTT
CDR3: CASSSRAGTRFLGELFF

J: TRBJ2-1
D: NA
size: NA
V: TRBV20-1
DNA: TGCAGTGCTATTGCGTCTAGAGTAAATGAGCAGTTCTTC
CDR3: CSAIASRVNEQFF

J: TRBJ2-4
D: NA
size: few
V: TRBV14
DNA: TGTGCCAGCAGCCCGAAGGACCTGGGAGTCAAAAACATTCAGTACTTC
CDR3: CASSPKDLGVKNIQYF

J: TRBJ2-5
D: TRBD1
size: few
V: TRBV7-9
DNA: TGTGCCATCAGGGGGGAGACCCAGTACTTC
CDR3: CAIRGETQYF

J: TRBJ2-7
D: TRBD2
size: few
V: TRBV27
DNA: TGTGCCAGCAGTTCCGGACTAGCGGGAGACGAGCAGTACTTC
CDR3: CASSSGLAGDEQYF

J: TRBJ2-3
D: NA
size: NA
V: TRBV20-1
DNA: TGCAGTGCTACAAGGGGGGCTGGGACAGATACGCAGTATTTT
CDR3: CSATRGAGTDTQYF

J: TRBJ2-7
D: NA
size: NA
V: TRBV9
DNA: TGTGCCAGCAGCCCGTTTGTCGGCGAGCAGTACTTC
CDR3: CASSPFVGEQYF

J: TRBJ2-7
D: TRBD2
size: NA
V: TRBV29-1
DNA: TGCAGCGTTACCCCTAGCGGGAGTACGGTATACGAGCAGTACTTC
CDR3: CSVTPSGSTVYEQYF

J: TRBJ2-5
D: TRBD1
size: NA
V: TRBV29-1
DNA: TGCAGCGTCGACGGAGGACAGGGGGCCGAGACCCAGTACTTC
CDR3: CSVDGGQGAETQYF

J: TRBJ2-1
D: NA
size: NA
V: TRBV27
DNA: TGTGCCAGCAGGGGCCGTGCCAGGCCTAGCTCCTACAATGAGCAGTTCTTC
CDR3: CASRGRARPSSYNEQFF

J: TRBJ1-2
D: TRBD1
size: NA
V: TRBV14
DNA: TGTGCCAGCAGCGCCCGACAGGGATACCTAGGTATCTTC
CDR3: CASSARQGYLGIF

J: TRBJ2-1
D: NA
size: few
V: TRBV7-3
DNA: TGTGCCAGCAGCCCCCCCCCTACTCACAATGAGCAGTTCTTC
CDR3: CASSPPPTHNEQFF

J: TRBJ1-5
D: NA
size: few
V: TRBV5-5
DNA: TGTGCCAGCAGCTTAGGGCCCCTCAATCAGCCCCAGCATTTT
CDR3: CASSLGPLNQPQHF

J: TRBJ2-5
D: TRBD2
size: NA
V: TRBV11-2
DNA: TGTGCCAGCAGCTTGACTAGCGGGGGGGAAGAGACCCAGTACTTC
CDR3: CASSLTSGGEETQYF

J: TRBJ2-5
D: TRBD1
size: few
V: TRBV9
DNA: TGTGCCAGCAGCGTGGGGACAGGCCAAGAGACCCAGTACTTC
CDR3: CASSVGTGQETQYF

J: TRBJ1-4
D: TRBD1
size: few
V: TRBV28
DNA: TGTGCCAGCAGTTCCCCCGGACAGGGAGGAGATGAAAAACTGTTTTTT
CDR3: CASSSPGQGGDEKLFF

J: TRBJ1-2
D: NA
size: few
V: TRBV29-1
DNA: TGCAGCGTCGCCCTCGGGCCGGGCTACACCTTC
CDR3: CSVALGPGYTF